Following are 27 T cell receptor beta chains from one sample sequenced in a study of blood T cell repertoires in COVID-19 (TCRdb year 2020). The method was the immunoSEQ multiplex PCR assay. Imported from immuneACCESS, the table was reduced by TCRdb to in-frame sequences with V and J called. These copies leave out some clones; in studies compared against another copy, an unresolved V gene accounts for under half, and the cause of the remainder is not known. This sample gives fewer than 200,000 clones in total; approximately 79% of them show up just once. The ten largest clones add up to about 3% of the sample. The sequenced sample consisted of peripheral blood. These receptors all come from a woman of 80 years or more with acute or convalescent COVID-19.

This chain uses TRBV29-1 with TRBJ2-7; 7 positions agree with TRBD2. The CDR3 consists of 15 residues. V dropped 0 bases and J dropped 3; count of bases not matched to a gene: 8. Germline assignment: CDR1 SQVTM and CDR2 ANQGSEA. CDR3 loop: CSVEEGLADNYEQYF. CDR3 DNA: TGCAGCGTTGAAGAAGGCCTAGCGGATAACTACGAGCAGTACTTC.

This chain uses TRBV27 with TRBJ1-2; D possibly corresponds to TRBD1 (5 bases). The CDR3 is 14 amino acids. V lost 1 base, J lost 6 bases, and 12 bases lay in between. CDR1 and CDR2 from the germline V gene are MNHEY and SMNVEV (reference sequence). For the CDR3, the DNA is TGTGCCAGCAGTTTATTAGGCAGGGCCCATGGCTACACCTTC. Translating it yields CASSLLGRAHGYTF.

The chain carries TRBV4-1 and TRBJ2-5; maybe TRBD2 (6 bases). The length of the CDR3 is 14 residues. Germline assignment: CDR1 MGHRA and CDR2 YSYEKL. Trimming left V 1 base short and J 5 bases short, with 11 bases between. CDR3 amino acids: CASSQGRLAETQYF. The CDR3 DNA is TGCGCCAGCAGCCAAGGGAGGCTAGCGGAGACCCAGTACTTC.

The rearrangement links TRBV28 to TRBJ2-7; TRBD2 matches 9 bases. With V trimmed by 9 bases and J by 5 bases, 11 bases remained unmatched. From germline, CDR1 is MDHEN and CDR2 SYDVKM. This CDR3 region has 14 residues. CDR3 sequence: CASLEGGRAHEQYF. As DNA, the CDR3 is TGTGCCAGTTTGGAGGGCGGGAGGGCCCACGAGCAGTACTTC. The full variable domain, completed using reference TRBV28 and TRBJ2-7, is DVKVTQSSRYLVKRTGEKVFLECVQDMDHENMFWYRQDPGLGLRLIYFSYDVKMKEKGDIPEGYSVSREKKERFSLILESASTNQTSMYLCASLEGGRAHEQYFGPGTRLTVT.

The chain joins TRBV28 to TRBJ1-2; 8 nucleotides match TRBD1. Germline assignment: CDR1 MDHEN and CDR2 SYDVKM. The CDR3 is made up of 14 amino acids. V was clipped by 2 bases and J by 4 bases; unmatched bases: 3. The CDR3, as DNA: TGTGCCAGCAGTTTAGCGGGACAGGTCTATGGCTACACCTTC. Translated, it gives CASSLAGQVYGYTF.

This rearrangement joins TRBV3-1 (or the pseudogene TRBV3-2) to TRBJ1-4; no firm D call. This CDR3 contains 16 residues. CDR1 LGHDT and CDR2 YNNKEL come from the germline V gene (reference sequence). The V end lost 3 bases, the J end lost 8 bases, and 19 bases lay between the germline ends. The CDR3 spells CASSQTLAWQVEKLFF. The CDR3 nucleotides read TGTGCCAGCAGCCAGACCCTAGCGTGGCAGGTGGAAAAACTGTTTTTT.

A note on this clone: The junction differs from germline at one of its ends, possibly a read error. This rearrangement joins TRBV27 to TRBJ2-1; possible D gene TRBD2, 5 bases. The CDR3 sequence is 15 residues long. Germline assignment: CDR1 MNHEY and CDR2 SMNVEV (reference sequence). Here the CDR3 DNA reads TGTGCCAGCAATTTAGCGCCTAGCTCCTACAATGAGCAGTTCTTC. Translating it yields CASNLAPSSYNEQFF.

The V gene is TRBV6-5, the J gene TRBJ2-7; TRBD1 aligns across 9 bases. Germline V gene data show CDR1 as MNHEY and CDR2 as SVGAGI. Trimming at V came to 6 bases and at J to 2 bases, leaving 8 bases not matched to a gene. The length of the CDR3 is 15 residues. The chain's CDR3 is CASRAGQGVPYEQYF. The CDR3 bases are TGTGCCAGCAGAGCGGGACAGGGAGTACCCTACGAGCAGTACTTC.

The table lists this clone with a few counts. The chain couples TRBV9 to TRBJ2-7; 11 nucleotides match TRBD2. There are 15 residues in the CDR3. The germline gives CDR1 SGDLS, CDR2 YYNGEE. Unmatched junction bases numbered 6, after V lost 5 bases and J lost 2 bases. The CDR3 coding sequence is TGTGCCAGCAGGAGGGGACTAGCGGATACCTACGAGCAGTACTTC. Its translation: CASRRGLADTYEQYF. Using reference TRBV9 and TRBJ2-7 for the parts outside the CDR3, the full variable domain is DSGVTQTPKHLITATGQRVTLRCSPRSGDLSVYWYQQSLDQGLQFLIQYYNGEERAKGNILERFSAQQFPDLHSELNLSSLELGDSALYFCASRRGLADTYEQYFGPGTRLTVT.

This clone was picked up a small number of times. The V gene is TRBV28, the J gene TRBJ2-4; D may be TRBD1 (6 bases). Germline V lookup: CDR1 MDHEN, CDR2 SYDVKM. The CDR3 has 15 amino acids. V was trimmed by 2 bases and J by 3 bases, leaving 11 bases between them. As DNA, the CDR3 is TGTGCCAGCAGTTTAATCAGACAGGACAAAAACATTCAGTACTTC. This sequence encodes CASSLIRQDKNIQYF.

The chain is built from TRBV14 and TRBJ2-4; TRBD1 matches at 9 bases. Germline lookup yields CDR1 SGHDN and CDR2 FVKESK. Germline trimming cut 1 base from V and 10 bases from J; bases unmatched to any gene: 11. This CDR3 contains 16 residues. The CDR3: CASSQGHTGTGNIQYF. The CDR3 DNA reads as TGTGCCAGCAGCCAAGGCCACACCGGGACAGGGAATATTCAGTACTTC.

The gene calls are TRBV29-1 and TRBJ2-6; TRBD2 might be the D (5 bases). The germline V gene encodes CDR1 SQVTM and CDR2 ANQGSEA. V dropped 1 base and J dropped 3 bases, with 10 bases sitting between them. This CDR3 region has 15 residues. CDR3 loop: CSVEGVASGANVLTF. The CDR3, as DNA: TGCAGCGTTGAAGGGGTAGCGAGTGGGGCCAACGTCCTGACTTTC.

The chain links TRBV7-2 to TRBJ2-3; TRBD2 might be the D (5 bases). The CDR3 sequence is 13 residues long. Germline V CDR1 and CDR2: SGHTA, FQGNSA. The V end was cut by 3 bases, the J end by 6 bases, with 10 bases between. CDR3 coding DNA: TGTGCCAGCAGCTTGGACTCGTCGGATACGCAGTATTTT. Protein sequence: CASSLDSSDTQYF.

The V call is TRBV23-1, the J call TRBJ2-7, with a possible D match to TRBD2 (8 bases). TRBV23-1 is annotated as an ORF whose role is uncertain. CDR3 size: 20 residues. The V end lost 4 bases, the J end lost 3 bases, and 31 bases lay between the germline ends. The CDR3 loop reads CASSPDTDRELADDHYEQYF. CDR3 DNA: TGCGCCAGCAGTCCCGACACTGACAGGGAACTAGCGGATGATCACTACGAGCAGTACTTC.

The rearrangement uses TRBV4-1 and TRBJ2-3; 8 bases line up with TRBD1. The length of the CDR3 is 15 residues. The V and J ends lost 5 bases and 6 bases, in that order; junction bases with no gene match: 10. Germline lookup yields CDR1 MGHRA and CDR2 YSYEKL. CDR3 bases: TGCGCCAGCAGCTACGGACAGGGAGGCGCGGATACGCAGTATTTT. It codes for CASSYGQGGADTQYF.

The chain combines TRBV18 with TRBJ2-6; D remains unclear. V lost 5 bases and J lost 4, with 12 bases in between. CDR1 KGHSH and CDR2 LQKENI come from the germline V gene. This CDR3 is built from 15 residues. The CDR3 protein is CASSLDKTGANVLTF. In nucleotides, the CDR3 is TGTGCCAGCTCATTAGACAAAACCGGGGCCAACGTCCTGACTTTC.

Turning to this clone: Within the sample, other DNA sequences also encode this same CDR3. The CDR3 here is CASGPGTSGKETQYF. CDR3 nucleotides: TGTGCTAGTGGTCCCGGTACTAGCGGGAAAGAGACCCAGTACTTC. The chain links TRBV12-5 to TRBJ2-5; 10 bases are a match to TRBD2. The germline V gene encodes CDR1 LGHNT and CDR2 FRNRAP. This CDR3 comprises 15 residues. V lost 5 bases and J lost 3; bases outside the gene matches: 6.

The CDR3 region has the DNA TGTGCCACCAGTGAGGGAGGAGGGCCGGGCACAGATACGCAGTATTTT. Residues: CATSEGGGPGTDTQYF. The chain carries TRBV24-1 and TRBJ2-3; D may be TRBD2 (6 bases). Trimming shortened V by 4 bases and J by 1 base, and 14 bases separated the two germline ends. There are 16 residues in the CDR3. From germline, CDR1 is KGHDR and CDR2 SFDVKD.

The J gene is TRBJ1-2, the V gene TRBV7-2, with D perhaps TRBD1 (6 bases). V gave up 2 bases and J gave up 8 bases, with 15 bases separating them. Germline-derived CDR1 and CDR2 are SGHTA and FQGNSA. The CDR3 covers 14 residues. The CDR3 DNA reads TGTGCCAGCAGCTTAAAGGGGGGGGTGAGAGGCTACACCTTC. Protein product: CASSLKGGVRGYTF.

The chain is built from TRBV28 and TRBJ2-7; D remains unclear. The CDR3 is made up of 12 amino acids. V gave up 5 bases and J gave up 3 bases, with 8 bases separating them. Germline values: CDR1 MDHEN, CDR2 SYDVKM. The CDR3 here is CASSPEYYEQYF. The CDR3 coding sequence is TGTGCCAGCAGTCCGGAGTACTACGAGCAGTACTTC. The full variable domain, in which reference TRBV28 and TRBJ2-7 provide the parts outside the CDR3, is DVKVTQSSRYLVKRTGEKVFLECVQDMDHENMFWYRQDPGLGLRLIYFSYDVKMKEKGDIPEGYSVSREKKERFSLILESASTNQTSMYLCASSPEYYEQYFGPGTRLTVT.

The V call is TRBV29-1, the J call TRBJ2-5, with D hard to call. Germline CDR1 and CDR2: SQVTM and ANQGSEA. There are 13 residues in the CDR3. The V gene lost 3 bases and the J gene lost 5 bases, with 13 bases spanning the gap. DNA of the CDR3: TGCAGCGTTGACTCGATGGCCCTGGAGACCCAGTACTTC. Amino acids: CSVDSMALETQYF.

The V gene is TRBV19, the J gene TRBJ1-1; 8 nucleotides line up with TRBD1. The CDR3 contains 15 residues. Trimming cost V 5 bases and J 1 base; bases outside gene matches: 6. Germline values: CDR1 LNHDA, CDR2 SQIVND (reference sequence). The CDR3 DNA reads as TGTGCCAGTAGTTTGGGACAGGCCTCGAACACTGAAGCTTTCTTT. Translation gives CASSLGQASNTEAFF.

This clone has a count of ten or more. The rearrangement uses TRBV5-8 and TRBJ2-1; TRBD2 matches 11 bases. The germline V gene has CDR1 SGHTS and CDR2 YDEGEE. V lost 0 bases to trimming and J lost 3 bases; unmatched junction nucleotides: 2. The CDR3 runs to 16 residues. The CDR3 DNA reads TGTGCCAGCAGCTTGGGACTAGCGGGAATCTACAATGAGCAGTTCTTC. Translation: CASSLGLAGIYNEQFF.

This clone was seen a handful of times. This chain joins TRBV7-2 and TRBJ1-3, with 8 bases fitting TRBD1. This CDR3 has 16 amino acids. Germline V lookup: CDR1 SGHTA, CDR2 FQGNSA. V dropped 4 bases and J dropped 1; count of bases not matched to a gene: 6. CDR3 amino acids: CASSSGTGSSGNTIYF. For the CDR3, the DNA is TGTGCCAGCAGCTCGGGGACAGGCTCTTCTGGAAACACCATATATTTT.

The chain is built from TRBV18 and TRBJ1-5, with D uncertain. V was clipped by 3 bases and J by 2 bases, with 14 bases between them. Germline CDR1 KGHSH, CDR2 LQKENI. This CDR3 has 16 amino acids. This CDR3 reads CASSPSVERGNQPQHF. CDR3 nucleotide sequence: TGTGCCAGCTCACCTTCGGTTGAACGAGGCAATCAGCCCCAGCATTTT.

The CDR3 spells CASRRETYEQYF. CDR3 DNA sequence: TGTGCCAGTCGGAGGGAGACCTACGAGCAGTACTTC. The chain is built from TRBV2 and TRBJ2-7; tentative D call: TRBD2 (6 bases). The length of the CDR3 is 12 residues. CDR1 is SNHLY and CDR2 is FYNNEI in the germline V gene. V was pared by 9 bases and J by 2 bases, with 11 bases between.

The CDR3 reads CASSIARLAGYNEQFF. DNA of the CDR3: TGTGCCAGTAGTATAGCTCGACTAGCGGGGTACAATGAGCAGTTCTTC. The chain links TRBV19 to TRBJ2-1; TRBD2 aligns across 11 bases. V dropped 1 base and J dropped 4; count of bases not matched to a gene: 3. Germline assignment: CDR1 LNHDA and CDR2 SQIVND (reference sequence). CDR3 size: 16 residues. The full variable domain, completed using reference TRBV19 and TRBJ2-1, is DGGITQSPKYLFRKEGQNVTLSCEQNLNHDAMYWYRQDPGQGLRLIYYSQIVNDFQKGDIAEGYSVSREKKESFPLTVTSAQKNPTAFYLCASSIARLAGYNEQFFGPGTRLTVL.